The clone carrying this T cell receptor (beta chain) has just one count. Preparation of the TCRbeta library involved a method that used unique molecular identifiers. MiXCR was run by TCRdb on the PCR reads, yielding one entry per CDR3 protein. The sample holds roughly 790,000 distinct CDR3 sequences, under 20% seen once. The sample comes from a study of T-cell reconstitution after alpha-beta-depleted transplantation in children. Germline CDR1 LGHDT, CDR2 YNNKEL (reference sequence). This CDR3 is built from 17 residues. V was clipped by 3 bases and J by 4 bases; unmatched bases: 9. The sample here was PBMCs, mostly from graft donor cells, taken 360 days after TCRalphabeta/CD19-depleted stem cell transplant. The sequence came from a male patient aged 10-17 years who had a stem cell transplant for acute lymphoblastic leukemia, so the T cells may come from the graft donor. The chain links TRBV3-1 to TRBJ2-2; 9 bases agree with TRBD2. The CDR3: CASSHLSGRMGTGELFF. Here the CDR3 DNA reads TGTGCCAGCAGCCACTTAAGCGGGAGGATGGGCACCGGGGAGCTGTTTTTT.